This T cell receptor beta chain was captured by sequencing in a study of beta chain features in type 1 diabetes. The sample holds a few counts of this clone. Expressed TCRB transcripts were sequenced after all isolated RNA was converted to cDNA. Measured with immunoSEQ multiplex PCR; TCRdb has only the in-frame clones, and not every one. The data show 200,000 to 250,000 clones, around 68% seen once. CDR1 and CDR2 (germline): SQVTM, ANQGSEA. The CDR3 has 13 residues. The ends lost 7 bases at V and 1 base at J; junction bases unmatched: 5. The sample was naive CD4+ T cells from blood. The clonotype originates from a man in his thirties or forties in good health. The chain employs TRBV29-1 and TRBJ1-2, with 8 bases lining up with TRBD1. The CDR3 spells CSATDRDNYGYTF. The CDR3 nucleotides read TGCAGCGCGACGGACAGGGATAACTATGGCTACACCTTC. Based on the CDR3 plus reference TRBV29-1 and TRBJ1-2, the full variable domain is SAVISQKPSRDICQRGTSLTIQCQVDSQVTMMFWYRQQPGQSLTLIATANQGSEATYESGFVIDKFPISRPNLTFSTLTVSNMSPEDSSIYLCSATDRDNYGYTFGSGTRLTVV.